The 16 T cell receptor beta chains below were found in one sample sequenced in a study of blood T cell repertoires in COVID-19. The table came from immunoSEQ multiplex PCR; TCRdb's copy has only in-frame clones and leaves some out. The profile shows about 220,000 clones, 86% of them singletons. The sequencing input was PBMCs or T cells enriched from blood (not recorded which). These receptors were collected from a middle-aged woman with acute COVID-19.

V usage is TRBV29-1 and J usage is TRBJ1-2; D uncertain. The CDR3 length is 13 residues. CDR1 and CDR2 (germline): SQVTM, ANQGSEA. V lost 6 bases and J lost 7, with 18 bases in between. Here the CDR3 reads CSVGRRGAGGYTF. Here the CDR3 DNA reads TGCAGCGTGGGAAGGCGGGGAGCGGGTGGCTACACCTTC.

This clone has only a few counts. The chain is built from TRBV29-1 and TRBJ1-1; 8 nucleotides align to TRBD1. The CDR3 runs 14 residues. The trim removed 8 bases at V and 5 bases at J, leaving 13 bases unmatched. Per the germline V gene, CDR1 is SQVTM and CDR2 is ANQGSEA. This CDR3 is CSTRTGSGGTEAFF. In DNA, the CDR3 is TGCAGCACCCGGACAGGGAGTGGAGGAACTGAAGCTTTCTTT.

This clone was picked up one time. The genes are TRBV14 and TRBJ1-6; D remains unclear. With 1 base removed from V and 6 bases from J, the gap between germline ends came to 4 bases. The CDR3 is 13 amino acids. Germline V CDR1 and CDR2: SGHDN, FVKESK. The DNA for the CDR3 is TGTGCCAGCAGCCAAGTCCTTAATTCACCCCTCCACTTT. It yields the protein CASSQVLNSPLHF.

The chain links TRBV4-1 to TRBJ1-1, with D perhaps matching TRBD1 (6 bases). V was pared by 3 bases and J by 1 base, with 12 bases between. Germline V gene sequence: CDR1 MGHRA, CDR2 YSYEKL. CDR3 length equals 15 residues. CDR3 nucleotides: TGCGCCAGCAGCCATTACAGGGATCCGAACACTGAAGCTTTCTTT. Translation gives CASSHYRDPNTEAFF.

On this clone itself: At the DNA level, this CDR3 is encoded by other sequences in the same sample as well. The chain carries TRBV18 and TRBJ1-3; TRBD1 is a possible D gene (6 bases). With 4 bases removed from V and 0 bases from J, the gap between germline ends came to 10 bases. Germline CDR1 reads KGHSH; CDR2 reads LQKENI. The length of the CDR3 is 15 residues. In DNA form, the CDR3 reads TGTGCCAGCTCACTCGACAGGAGCTCTGGAAACACCATATATTTT. Its translation is CASSLDRSSGNTIYF.

The chain joins TRBV5-4 to TRBJ2-1; 8 nucleotides agree with TRBD2. The germline CDR1 and CDR2 sequences are SGHNT and YYREEE (reference sequence). The ends lost 4 bases at V and 7 bases at J; junction bases unmatched: 7. The CDR3 runs 14 residues. The CDR3 DNA is TGTGCCAGCAGCCCCGCCGGGAGGGTAAATGAGCAGTTCTTC. This encodes CASSPAGRVNEQFF.

The V and J genes are TRBV6-5 and TRBJ1-1, with 10 bases lining up with TRBD1. The CDR3 has 15 amino acids. With 7 bases clipped from V and 4 bases from J, the junction kept 9 bases outside the gene matches. CDR1 is MNHEY, CDR2 SVGAGI, per germline. CDR3: CASNRQGALSTEAFF. In nucleotides, the CDR3 is TGTGCCAGCAATCGACAGGGGGCGTTGAGCACTGAAGCTTTCTTT.

This clone was found many times. J is TRBJ1-1 and V is TRBV7-2; TRBD1 matches at 7 bases. Trimming at V came to 5 bases and at J to 0 bases, leaving 12 bases not matched to a gene. CDR1 and CDR2 (germline): SGHTA, FQGNSA. The CDR3 spans 17 residues. CDR3 in amino acids: CASSAPGQRTMNTEAFF. CDR3 DNA sequence: TGTGCCAGCAGCGCGCCGGGACAGCGAACCATGAACACTGAAGCTTTCTTT.

The rearrangement joins TRBV5-1 to TRBJ1-1; tentative D call: TRBD1 (5 bases). The V and J ends lost 5 bases and 1 base respectively, with 12 bases between them. Germline CDR1 is SGHRS and CDR2 is YFSETQ. The CDR3 extends over 14 amino acids. For the CDR3, the DNA is TGCGCCAGCAGTCAGGGACTAGAGAACACTGAAGCTTTCTTT. Its translation: CASSQGLENTEAFF.

There are a few counts of this clone. This rearrangement joins TRBV9 to TRBJ2-1; D perhaps matches TRBD2 (7 bases). Germline loops: CDR1 SGDLS, CDR2 YYNGEE. CDR3 size: 15 residues. Trimming cost V 4 bases and J 9 bases, with 20 bases left between them. The CDR3 reads CASSSEPGGHSEQFF. In DNA form, the CDR3 reads TGTGCCAGCAGCTCAGAGCCGGGGGGCCATTCTGAGCAGTTCTTC.

V gene TRBV4-1 combines with J gene TRBJ1-1, with TRBD1 identical over 7 bases. Germline V lookup: CDR1 MGHRA, CDR2 YSYEKL. The V and J ends lost 0 bases and 3 bases, in that order; junction bases with no gene match: 4. The CDR3 has 15 amino acids. The CDR3 DNA reads as TGCGCCAGCAGCCAAGATCGACAGGGCGACACTGAAGCTTTCTTT. Its protein product is CASSQDRQGDTEAFF.

This chain uses TRBV6-1 with TRBJ1-2, with TRBD1 identical over 12 bases. J was trimmed by 8 bases and V by 3 bases; bases with no gene match: 7. CDR1 and CDR2 from the germline V gene are MNHNS and SASEGT. This CDR3 contains 15 residues. CDR3 DNA: TGTGCCAGCAGTGATCCGGGACAGGGGGCGTACGGCTACACCTTC. Encoded protein: CASSDPGQGAYGYTF.

The table lists this clone with a few counts. The chain recombines TRBV3-1 (or the pseudogene TRBV3-2) with TRBJ2-2; TRBD2 is a possible D gene (6 bases). This CDR3 region has 15 residues. Trimming stripped 3 bases from V and 5 bases from J, with 13 bases between. Germline V gene lookup returns CDR1 LGHDT and CDR2 YNNKEL (reference sequence). The DNA of the CDR3 is TGTGCCAGCAGCCAGCGGCTAGCGCTAACCGGGGAGCTGTTTTTT. Protein product: CASSQRLALTGELFF.

Only a few counts were recorded for this clone. The genes are TRBV7-2 and TRBJ1-2; 8 positions agree with TRBD1. Germline-derived CDR1 and CDR2 are SGHTA and FQGNSA. The CDR3 contains 15 residues. J was trimmed by 6 bases and V by 1 base; bases with no gene match: 7. CDR3 nucleotide sequence: TGTGCCAGCAGCTTAGAGTACAGGGGGGATCATGGCTACACCTTC. This sequence encodes CASSLEYRGDHGYTF.

The chain links TRBV18 to TRBJ1-1; 7 bases align to TRBD1. Germline CDR1 and CDR2: KGHSH and LQKENI. V trimming: 6 bases; J trimming: 0 bases; junction bases outside the gene matches: 10. The length of the CDR3 is 16 residues. The CDR3 DNA is TGTGCCAGCTCCCCAACGGTAGGGGGCGTGAACACTGAAGCTTTCTTT. Its protein is CASSPTVGGVNTEAFF.

This clone was detected once. The rearrangement uses TRBV18 and TRBJ1-1; 7 bases map to TRBD1. CDR3 length equals 14 residues. The germline CDR1 and CDR2 sequences are KGHSH and LQKENI. V lost 6 bases to trimming and J lost 3 bases; unmatched junction nucleotides: 7. For the CDR3, the DNA is TGTGCCAGCTCTTACAGGGGTTCTGACACTGAAGCTTTCTTT. Translated: CASSYRGSDTEAFF.